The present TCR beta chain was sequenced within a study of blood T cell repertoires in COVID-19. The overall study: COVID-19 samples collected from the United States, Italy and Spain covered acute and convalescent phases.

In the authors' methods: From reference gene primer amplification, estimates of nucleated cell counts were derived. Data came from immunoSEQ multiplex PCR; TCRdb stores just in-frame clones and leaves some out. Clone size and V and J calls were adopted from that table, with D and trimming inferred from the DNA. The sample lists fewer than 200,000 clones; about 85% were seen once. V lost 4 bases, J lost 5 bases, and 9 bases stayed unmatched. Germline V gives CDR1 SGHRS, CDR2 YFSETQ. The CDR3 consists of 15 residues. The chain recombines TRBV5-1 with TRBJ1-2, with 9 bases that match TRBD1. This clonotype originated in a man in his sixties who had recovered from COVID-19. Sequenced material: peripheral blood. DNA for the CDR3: TGCGCCAGCAGCGGAACAGGGGGCGGTTTATATGGCTACACCTTC. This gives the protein CASSGTGGGLYGYTF.